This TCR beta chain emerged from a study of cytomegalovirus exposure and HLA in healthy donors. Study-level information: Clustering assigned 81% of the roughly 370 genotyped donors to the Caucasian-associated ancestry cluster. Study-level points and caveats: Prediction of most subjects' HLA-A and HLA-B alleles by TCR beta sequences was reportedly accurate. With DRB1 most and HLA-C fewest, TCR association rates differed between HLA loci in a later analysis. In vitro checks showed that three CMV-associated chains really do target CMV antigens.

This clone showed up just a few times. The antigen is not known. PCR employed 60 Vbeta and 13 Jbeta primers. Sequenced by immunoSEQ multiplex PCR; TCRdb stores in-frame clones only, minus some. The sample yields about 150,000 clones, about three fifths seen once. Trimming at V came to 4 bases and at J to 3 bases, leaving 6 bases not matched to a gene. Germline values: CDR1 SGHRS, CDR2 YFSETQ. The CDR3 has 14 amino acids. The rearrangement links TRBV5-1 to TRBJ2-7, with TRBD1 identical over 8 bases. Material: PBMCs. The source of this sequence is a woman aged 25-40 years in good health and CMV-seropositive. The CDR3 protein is CASSGTGGLYEQYF. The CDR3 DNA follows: TGCGCCAGCAGCGGAACAGGGGGTCTCTACGAGCAGTACTTC.